The 25 T cell receptor beta chains below come from one sample, sequenced in a study of blood T cell repertoires in COVID-19. The repertoire was sequenced with immunoSEQ multiplex PCR; TCRdb's copy has only in-frame clones and lacks some. The repertoire holds around 150,000 clones, with about four fifths as singletons. The material sequenced was peripheral blood. The receptor source for this set is a human donor in a cohort sampled during active COVID-19.

The chain joins TRBV7-2 to TRBJ2-1; tentatively, D is TRBD1 (5 bases). Per germline, CDR1 SGHTA and CDR2 FQGNSA. CDR3 length: 14 residues. V shed 0 bases and J shed 4 bases, with 7 bases lying between them. CDR3: CASSLATVYNEQFF. Here the CDR3 DNA reads TGTGCCAGCAGCTTAGCGACAGTTTACAATGAGCAGTTCTTC. The variable domain in full, completed from reference TRBV7-2 and TRBJ2-1, reads GAGVSQSPSNKVTEKGKDVELRCDPISGHTALYWYRQSLGQGLEFLIYFQGNSAPDKSGLPSDRFSAERTGGSVSTLTIQRTQQEDSAVYLCASSLATVYNEQFFGPGTRLTVL.

The J gene is TRBJ2-5, the V gene TRBV4-3, with 7 bases fitting TRBD1. With 2 bases clipped from V and 5 bases from J, the junction kept 8 bases outside the gene matches. The CDR3 is 15 amino acids. Germline V lookup: CDR1 LGHNA, CDR2 YSLEER. The CDR3 DNA reads as TGCGCCAGCAGCCAATTAGACAGGGAAGGGGAGACCCAGTACTTC. Amino acid sequence: CASSQLDREGETQYF.

The chain is built from TRBV20-1 and TRBJ2-1; perhaps TRBD2 as D (5 bases). Germline CDR1 reads DFQATT; CDR2 reads SNEGSKA (reference sequence). The CDR3 is made up of 15 amino acids. The ends were cut back, 3 bases at V and 3 bases at J, with 15 bases in the middle. The CDR3, as DNA: TGCAGTGCTAGTAGAAGTGACGGGAACTACAATGAGCAGTTCTTC. Residues: CSASRSDGNYNEQFF.

V is TRBV6-5 and J is TRBJ2-2; D is unclear. The ends were cut back, 0 bases at V and 5 bases at J, with 7 bases in the middle. Germline CDR1 MNHEY, CDR2 SVGAGI. The CDR3 sequence is 14 residues long. This chain's CDR3 is CASSYSRGTGELFF. DNA of the CDR3: TGTGCCAGCAGTTACTCGAGAGGTACCGGGGAGCTGTTTTTT.

This clone has just one count. The J gene is TRBJ2-1, the V gene TRBV2; 9 bases agree with TRBD1. Germline CDR1 is SNHLY and CDR2 is FYNNEI. The CDR3 has 16 amino acids. The V gene end was trimmed by 3 bases and the J gene end by 3 bases; junction bases not matched to a gene: 6. The CDR3 sequence is CASSDVTGGIYNEQFF. In DNA, the CDR3 is TGTGCCAGCAGTGATGTGACAGGGGGGATCTACAATGAGCAGTTCTTC.

The J gene is TRBJ1-1, the V gene TRBV5-4; unclear D gene. The germline CDR1 and CDR2 sequences are SGHNT and YYREEE (reference sequence). CDR3 size: 14 residues. V shed 0 bases and J shed 1 base, with 7 bases lying between them. The CDR3 DNA reads TGTGCCAGCAGCTTGGGTGCAGGGAACACTGAAGCTTTCTTT. Translated, it gives CASSLGAGNTEAFF.

The chain employs TRBV5-4 and TRBJ1-2, with 7 bases that match TRBD1. Trimming at V came to 4 bases and at J to 3 bases, leaving 9 bases not matched to a gene. The CDR3 runs to 15 residues. The germline CDR1 and CDR2 sequences are SGHNT and YYREEE (reference sequence). CDR3 nucleotides: TGTGCCAGCAGCATACCCGGACAGGACCACTATGGCTACACCTTC. Translation: CASSIPGQDHYGYTF.

This chain uses TRBV6-2 or TRBV6-3 with TRBJ2-3; 9 bases align to TRBD2. This CDR3 has 18 residues. The V gene end was trimmed by 2 bases and the J gene end by 2 bases; junction bases not matched to a gene: 11. Germline CDR1 is MNHEY and CDR2 is SVGEGT. The CDR3 reads CASSYNPTGTSFTDTQYF. The CDR3, as DNA: TGTGCCAGCAGTTACAACCCTACCGGGACTAGCTTCACAGATACGCAGTATTTT.

The rearrangement links TRBV2 to TRBJ1-2; 7 bases match TRBD1. The CDR3 is made up of 14 amino acids. The germline V gene has CDR1 SNHLY and CDR2 FYNNEI. The trim removed 3 bases at V and 5 bases at J, leaving 6 bases unmatched. The chain's CDR3 is CASSDPRQGYGYTF. In DNA, the CDR3 is TGTGCCAGCAGTGACCCTCGACAGGGTTATGGCTACACCTTC.

The chain combines TRBV6-2 or TRBV6-3 with TRBJ2-3, with TRBD1 matching over 7 bases. V lost 5 bases and J lost 0; bases outside the gene matches: 8. Germline V CDR1 and CDR2: MNHEY, SVGEGT. The length of the CDR3 is 16 residues. The CDR3 loop is CASSGRDSSSTDTQYF. The CDR3 DNA follows: TGTGCCAGCAGTGGACGGGACAGCTCTAGCACAGATACGCAGTATTTT.

This rearrangement joins TRBV10-3 to TRBJ2-5; TRBD2 agrees at 12 bases. The V gene end was trimmed by 10 bases and the J gene end by 4 bases; junction bases not matched to a gene: 7. Germline CDR1 reads ENHRY; CDR2 reads SYGVKD. The CDR3 runs 14 residues. The CDR3 protein is CATSSGGALETQYF. DNA for the CDR3: TGTGCCACCTCTAGCGGGGGGGCCTTAGAGACCCAGTACTTC.

The J gene is TRBJ2-7, the V gene TRBV7-9, with D possibly matching TRBD2 (6 bases). Per the germline V gene, CDR1 is SEHNR and CDR2 is FQNEAQ (reference sequence). The CDR3 is 15 residues long. V lost 2 bases to trimming and J lost 1 base, with 12 bases between them. The CDR3 loop is CASSLTGEFSYEQYF. CDR3 in DNA: TGTGCCAGCAGCTTAACGGGGGAGTTTTCCTACGAGCAGTACTTC. Full variable domain (remainder filled in from reference TRBV7-9 and TRBJ2-7): DTGVSQNPRHKITKRGQNVTFRCDPISEHNRLYWYRQTLGQGPEFLTYFQNEAQLEKSRLLSDRFSAERPKGSFSTLEIQRTEQGDSAMYLCASSLTGEFSYEQYFGPGTRLTVT.

The chain combines TRBV5-4 with TRBJ2-7; 11 bases match TRBD1. The ends lost 2 bases at V and 6 bases at J; junction bases unmatched: 7. From germline, CDR1 is SGHNT and CDR2 YYREEE (reference sequence). This CDR3 region has 15 residues. CDR3 in amino acids: CASSFAGQGEFEQYF. The CDR3 DNA reads as TGTGCCAGCAGCTTCGCGGGACAGGGGGAATTCGAGCAGTACTTC.

This clone came up a few times. The chain joins TRBV5-5 to TRBJ1-2, with 7 bases lining up with TRBD1. CDR3 length: 15 amino acids. The germline gives CDR1 SGHKS, CDR2 YYEKEE (reference sequence). The junction had 14 bases not matched to a gene; V was cut back by 8 bases and J by 4 bases. CDR3 sequence (DNA): TGTGCCAGTCAGATTCGGGACAGAAGTAGCTATGGCTACACCTTC. Translating it yields CASQIRDRSSYGYTF.

V usage is TRBV30 and J usage is TRBJ2-5; D is unclear. Germline V gene data show CDR1 as GTSNPN and CDR2 as SVGIG (reference sequence). The CDR3 totals 12 residues. Trimming cost V 2 bases and J 3 bases, with 7 bases left between them. DNA for the CDR3: TGTGCCTGGAGTTCCCGTGAAGAGACCCAGTACTTC. As protein: CAWSSREETQYF.

This clone was found once. The rearrangement uses TRBV5-6 and TRBJ2-1; TRBD2 is a possible D gene (7 bases). This CDR3 spans 16 amino acids. CDR1 is SGHDT, CDR2 YYEEEE, per germline. Deletions cut 4 bases from V and 5 bases from J, with 19 bases between. CDR3 coding DNA: TGTGCCAGCAGCCGGGGCGGCGGGGGCCAGGACAATGAGCAGTTCTTC. Encoded protein: CASSRGGGGQDNEQFF.

The gene calls are TRBV7-2 and TRBJ2-3; 8 positions match TRBD2. V lost 5 bases and J lost 2; bases outside the gene matches: 9. The germline gives CDR1 SGHTA, CDR2 FQGNSA. This CDR3 comprises 16 residues. CDR3 loop: CASSPPSGFLTDTQYF. The CDR3 DNA reads as TGTGCCAGCAGCCCCCCTAGCGGGTTTCTCACAGATACGCAGTATTTT. The whole variable domain, filled in from reference TRBV7-2 and TRBJ2-3, reads GAGVSQSPSNKVTEKGKDVELRCDPISGHTALYWYRQSLGQGLEFLIYFQGNSAPDKSGLPSDRFSAERTGGSVSTLTIQRTQQEDSAVYLCASSPPSGFLTDTQYFGPGTRLTVL.

V is TRBV5-6 and J is TRBJ2-3; 10 bases line up with TRBD2. The length of the CDR3 is 15 residues. Trimming cost V 5 bases and J 2 bases; bases outside gene matches: 5. The V gene's germline CDR1 is SGHDT and CDR2 YYEEEE. The CDR3 sequence: CASSPLAGSTDTQYF. The CDR3 coding sequence is TGTGCCAGCAGTCCACTAGCGGGGTCCACAGATACGCAGTATTTT.

The genes are TRBV7-2 and TRBJ2-1; 9 bases are shared with TRBD2. The CDR3 length is 16 residues. V lost 2 bases, J lost 2 bases, and 4 bases stayed unmatched. From germline, CDR1 is SGHTA and CDR2 FQGNSA. The CDR3 DNA is TGTGCCAGCAGCTTACAAGGCGGGGGGGCCTACAATGAGCAGTTCTTC. Translated, it gives CASSLQGGGAYNEQFF.

The chain carries TRBV7-2 and TRBJ2-5; tentative D call: TRBD1 (6 bases). V was cut by 2 bases and J by 2 bases, with 9 bases left in between. The CDR3 is made up of 14 amino acids. Germline V gene lookup returns CDR1 SGHTA and CDR2 FQGNSA. The CDR3 coding sequence is TGTGCCAGCAGCTTATTTCAGGGGCAAGAGACCCAGTACTTC. As protein: CASSLFQGQETQYF.

The chain employs TRBV29-1 and TRBJ1-1, with D maybe TRBD1 (5 bases). Trimming cost V 7 bases and J 0 bases, with 9 bases left between them. The germline V gene encodes CDR1 SQVTM and CDR2 ANQGSEA. The length of the CDR3 is 12 residues. The CDR3 sequence: CSAQGLNTEAFF. As DNA, the CDR3 is TGCAGCGCTCAGGGATTGAACACTGAAGCTTTCTTT.

The chain uses TRBV5-1 and TRBJ1-1; the match to TRBD1 covers 8 bases. The CDR3 has 16 residues. The junction had 11 bases not matched to a gene; V was cut back by 7 bases and J by 0 bases. In germline, CDR1 is SGHRS, CDR2 YFSETQ. CDR3 DNA sequence: TGCGCCAGCCGACATGACAGGGGTTCAATGAACACTGAAGCTTTCTTT. It codes for CASRHDRGSMNTEAFF.

Here the CDR3 DNA reads TGTGCCAGCAGTTTAATGGTGACAGCCGAAAAGAACACTGAAGCTTTCTTT. This encodes CASSLMVTAEKNTEAFF. This rearrangement joins TRBV27 to TRBJ1-1; tentatively, D is TRBD1 (5 bases). Germline V gene data show CDR1 as MNHEY and CDR2 as SMNVEV (reference sequence). Trimming removed 2 bases at V and 1 base at J, with 17 bases between. There are 17 residues in the CDR3.

This chain connects TRBV5-4 to TRBJ1-2; D is undetermined. Germline V CDR1 and CDR2: SGHNT, YYREEE (reference sequence). Trimming cost V 0 bases and J 3 bases, with 6 bases left between them. The CDR3 sequence is 13 residues long. As DNA, the CDR3 is TGTGCCAGCAGCTTGGGGCAGGACTATGGCTACACCTTC. Translation gives CASSLGQDYGYTF.

The chain links TRBV7-8 to TRBJ1-4; 8 nucleotides agree with TRBD1. V gave up 4 bases and J gave up 7 bases; unmatched junction bases: 8. CDR1 and CDR2 (germline): SGHVS, FQNEAQ. CDR3 length: 15 residues. In nucleotides, the CDR3 is TGTGCCAGCAGCTCACAGGGGGAAGTTGGTGAAAAACTGTTTTTT. Encoded protein: CASSSQGEVGEKLFF. Variable domain in full (rest from reference TRBV7-8 and TRBJ1-4): GAGVSQSPRYKVAKRGQDVALRCDPISGHVSLFWYQQALGQGPEFLTYFQNEAQLDKSGLPSDRFFAERPEGSVSTLKIQRTQQEDSAVYLCASSSQGEVGEKLFFGSGTQLSVL.